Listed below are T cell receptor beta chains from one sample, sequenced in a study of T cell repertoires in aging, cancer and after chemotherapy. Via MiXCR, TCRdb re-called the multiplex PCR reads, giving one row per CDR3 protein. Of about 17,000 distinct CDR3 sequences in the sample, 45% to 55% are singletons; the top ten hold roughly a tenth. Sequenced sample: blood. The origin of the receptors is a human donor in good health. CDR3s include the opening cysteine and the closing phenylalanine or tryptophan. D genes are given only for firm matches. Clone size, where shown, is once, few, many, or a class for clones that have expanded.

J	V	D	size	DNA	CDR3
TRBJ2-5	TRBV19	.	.	TGTGCCAGTAGTAGGACAGTGTTGCGAGAGACCCAGTACTTC	CASSRTVLRETQYF
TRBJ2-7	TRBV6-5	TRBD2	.	TGTGCCAGCAGTCGGAGCGGGACTCGCGCCTACGAGCAGTACTTC	CASSRSGTRAYEQYF
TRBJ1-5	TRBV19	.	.	TGTGCCAGTAGTATGGATAGTCAGCCCCAGCATTTT	CASSMDSQPQHF
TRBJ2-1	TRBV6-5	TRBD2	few	TGTGCCAGCAGCCCCGGTGGGACTAGCCCCTACAATGAGCAGTTCTTC	CASSPGGTSPYNEQFF
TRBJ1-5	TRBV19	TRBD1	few	TGTGCCAGTAGGAAGGAAGGGACAGGGGGCGTAGGGCAGCCCCAGCATTTT	CASRKEGTGGVGQPQHF
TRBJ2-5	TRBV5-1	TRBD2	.	TGCGCCAGCAGCTTGGCCTCGGGAGGGGATCAAGAGACCCAGTACTTC	CASSLASGGDQETQYF
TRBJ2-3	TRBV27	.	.	TGTGCCAGCAGTCCTTGGCAGACAGATACGCAGTATTTT	CASSPWQTDTQYF
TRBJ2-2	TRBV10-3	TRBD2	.	TGTGCCAGTGCCGGGACTAGCGGAACCCCTACGGACGGGGAGCTGTTTTTT	CASAGTSGTPTDGELFF
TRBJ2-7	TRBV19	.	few	TGTGCCAGTAGTATGGGGAACGAGCAGTACTTC	CASSMGNEQYF
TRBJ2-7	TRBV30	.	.	TGTGCCTGGAGTGGGGTCCATACTCTTTACGAGCAGTACTTC	CAWSGVHTLYEQYF
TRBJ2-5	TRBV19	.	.	TGTGCCAGTAGTATAGATCACGGAGGGCGTCAGGAGACCCAGTACTTC	CASSIDHGGRQETQYF
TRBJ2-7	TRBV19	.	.	TGTGCCAGTAGTACCCAAGGGAGAGGCGAGCAGTACTTC	CASSTQGRGEQYF
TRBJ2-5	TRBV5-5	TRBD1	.	TGTGCCAGCAGCTTGGACAGGGGGGAGACCCAGTACTTC	CASSLDRGETQYF
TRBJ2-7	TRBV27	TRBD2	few	TGTGCCAGCAGTTTGGGACTAGCGGAGCTCTCCTACGAGCAGTACTTC	CASSLGLAELSYEQYF
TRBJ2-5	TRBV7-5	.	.	.	CISVSEARDRGREETQYF
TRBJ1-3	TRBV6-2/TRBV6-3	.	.	TGTGCCAGCAGTTACTCGAGCGGACGGTCCCCCACCATATATTTT	CASSYSSGRSPTIYF
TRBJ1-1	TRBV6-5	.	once	TGTGCCAGCAGTTACACCACAGGGAACACTGAAGCTTTCTTT	CASSYTTGNTEAFF
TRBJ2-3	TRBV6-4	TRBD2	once	TGTGCCAGCAGTGGTCCTGGGGCGGGAGGTTCGTTAGATACGCAGTATTTT	CASSGPGAGGSLDTQYF
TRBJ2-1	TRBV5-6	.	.	TGTGCCAGCAGCCGTAGCGGTAGGGAGCAGTTCTTC	CASSRSGREQFF
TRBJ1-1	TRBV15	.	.	TGTGCCACCAGTCCAGGGTCCCCAAGTAGTGAAGCTTTCTTT	CATSPGSPSSEAFF
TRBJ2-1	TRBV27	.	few	TGTGCCAGCAGTCCTCCGGGTGCACTGCATAATGAGCAGTTCTTC	CASSPPGALHNEQFF
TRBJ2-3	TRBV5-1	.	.	TGCGCCAGCAGCTTTCAGGCGGATTACCGCACAGATACGCAGTATTTT	CASSFQADYRTDTQYF
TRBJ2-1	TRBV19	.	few	TGTGCCAGTAGTATAGGACAGGCTTTTTACAATGAGCAGTTCTTC	CASSIGQAFYNEQFF
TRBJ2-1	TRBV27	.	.	TGTGCCAGCTACCTGACAGGGAGGGTAAACAATGAGCAGTTCTTC	CASYLTGRVNNEQFF
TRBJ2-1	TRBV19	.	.	TGTGCCAGTAAATTAAAGGGCGACTACAATGAGCAGTTCTTC	CASKLKGDYNEQFF
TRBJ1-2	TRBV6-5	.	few	TGTGCCAGCAGTATAGACAAAAACTATGGCTACACCTTC	CASSIDKNYGYTF
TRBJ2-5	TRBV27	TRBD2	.	TGTGCCAGCAGTTTAGGCGGGGGGCCGGGGGAGACCCAGTACTTC	CASSLGGGPGETQYF
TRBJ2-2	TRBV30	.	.	TGTGCCTGGAGTACCTTAAAACGGGGCGGGCGCGGGGAGCTGTTTTTT	CAWSTLKRGGRGELFF